This TCR beta chain was profiled in a study of T cell clusters in autoimmune cytopenias. The study, taken as a whole, reports: Healthy donors had approximately 2.9-fold more exclusive TRB clusters than active autoimmune hepatitis patients.

With respect to this clonotype: Antigen specificity is unknown.

Multiplex touch-down PCR amplified TRB using TRB-A and TRB-B pools in one tube. TCRdb reprocessed the multiplex PCR reads, keeping one entry per CDR3 protein, no DNA. The specimen's table records around 5,000 distinct CDR3 sequences. Roughly 40,000 genome equivalents of blood DNA were amplified for TRB. From germline, CDR1 is SGHDT and CDR2 YYEEEE. The CDR3 has 15 residues. The data also belong to a second study, concerning T cell repertoires in aging, cancer and after chemotherapy. That publication notes: Donor ages fell into six groups from 30 or younger up to 70 or older. Over several months to years, re-sampled healthy donor repertoires clearly shared clones.

The TCR was taken from a human donor in good health. The material sequenced was peripheral blood. This sequence joins TRBV5-6 and TRBJ2-3; TCRdb selects TRBD1, and the lack of DNA leaves this call unchecked. Here the CDR3 reads CASSLERGRTDTQYF.